This T cell receptor beta chain was captured by sequencing in a study of cytomegalovirus exposure and HLA in healthy donors (dated by TCRdb to the late 2010s). Study-wide context: According to an earlier analysis of 587 of the donors, some 180 million T cells yielded some 110 million unique TCR beta sequences and around 280 Gb of sequence data. About 300 gigabases of sequencing data and tens of millions of unique TCR sequences were included in an early release covering 550 to 800 HLA-typed donors. The genetic ancestry cluster associated with self-reported Caucasian donors included over 80% of the roughly 360 genotyped donors. The study was designed to test whether signatures of past pathogen exposure could be identified by cataloging public T cell receptors. The T cell repertoires of 670 or so subjects were profiled by immunosequencing and related to cytomegalovirus serostatus. Besides the first cohort of more than 650 subjects, a separate validation cohort made up of over a hundred different subjects was used. To predict cytomegalovirus infection status, the study combined high-throughput TCR immunosequencing, statistical association of individual TCRs with disease status, and machine learning. A later analysis re-examined previously published TCR beta repertoires from more than 650 donors and added high-resolution HLA genotyping to investigate patterns of TCR occurrence. Rather than drawing on any new phenotypic data, the later analysis identified candidate immune exposures from TCR beta sequences and the way those sequences occurred across donors. An earlier analysis of 587 of the donors used high-throughput TCR beta sequencing to judge whether each TCR beta V gene segment behaved as functional or pseudogenic. Donor age, sex, ethnicity and CMV serostatus were compiled together with the repertoire data. Genome-wide SNP genotypes for about three fifths of the roughly 670 donors were used in a later genetic analysis, which treated that subset as a discovery cohort. Every repertoire in the discovery cohort had been generated on one and the same sequencing platform. Class I and class II HLA loci were covered by the typing at four-digit resolution. The number of donors typed differed by locus, with roughly 620-630 for A, B, C, DRB1 and DQB1, roughly 520 for DQA1, 600 to 610 for DPA1, and 450 to 480 for DPB1. Roughly five DR-DQ haplotypes were handled as single units for association and clustering because linkage in the cohort was strong. Among about 400 genotyped donors of the cohort, an average of roughly 230,000 unique TCR beta nucleotide sequences was sequenced per donor, of which roughly 17% were non-productive.

Study-wide findings and limitations: CMV serostatus was the only immune exposure information available for the cohort. When HLA alleles, especially DR and DQ, strongly co-occurred, attributing TCR associations to individual alleles was difficult. A few of the identified cytomegalovirus-associated TCR beta chains were confirmed in vitro to be specific for cytomegalovirus antigens. A later analysis found that TCR association rates varied across HLA loci, with DRB1 alleles showing the most associated TCRs and HLA-C alleles the fewest. A further reported finding was that TCR beta sequences accurately predicted the HLA-A and HLA-B alleles for most subjects in the first cohort. In this cohort, only TCR beta chains were sequenced, and detectable features were limited by the absence of alpha or paired-chain data. Several of the top co-occurrence clusters appeared to be linked to parvovirus B19, influenza, CMV and Epstein-Barr virus, according to a later analysis. According to a later genetic analysis, donors in an Asian-associated ancestry cluster had fewer N-insertions in productive TCRs than the approximately 710-donor mean. An earlier analysis of 587 of the donors showed that most TCR beta V segments appeared in productive rearrangements either about 90% or about 30% of the time, which broadly matched IMGT annotations. It was suggested by the authors that the approach could potentially be generalized to other disease states and immunological phenotypes. A later analysis found that most CMV-associated TCR beta chains appeared HLA-restricted, with HLA associations seemingly driven largely by CMV exposure. Because HLA typing was missing for some donors at each locus, association tests included only the typed subset. Because counts were too low, fewer than 20 rarely observed V segments, including chromosome 9 orphons, were excluded from the earlier analysis of some 590 of the donors. Presence/absence analyses assumed roughly uniform sequencing depth across donors, an assumption that may not hold. Correlated functional status among segregating V segments might reflect linkage disequilibrium, but an unknown experimental factor could not be ruled out. Most TCR sequences were seen in very few donors, while some public TCRs were found in many individuals. A cluster of highly shared sequence variants was judged likely to be a technical artifact of the sequencing pipeline. A later analysis found that HLA-associated TCR beta chains were more clonally expanded and had lower generation probabilities than equally common non-associated chains. An association between a missense DCLRE1C variant and V-gene and J-gene trimming of TCR beta chains was found in a later genetic analysis and replicated in an independent cohort. The study listed over 150 TCR beta chains as associated with cytomegalovirus. Cytomegalovirus status was reported to be diagnosed by the classifier with high specificity and sensitivity in both the original and validation cohorts. A later analysis associated about 17,000 TCR beta sequences with specific HLA alleles at a false discovery rate of 0.05.

The library was obtained by the immunoSEQ multiplex PCR assay. The multiplex PCR relied on a mix of 60 forward primers for TCR Vbeta segments and 13 reverse primers for TCR Jbeta segments. A multiplex PCR assay on genomic DNA amplified the CDR3 region of rearranged TCR beta genes. The Illumina HiSeq System was used to sequence the amplified TCR beta libraries as 87-base-pair reads. Processing in the source paper ran as follows. A later analysis counted about 80 million unique TCR beta chains across the 670 or so repertoires, and about 10 million of these chains were shared by at least two donors. Raw reads were error-corrected and collapsed into unique sequences by a nearest-neighbor algorithm in which closely related sequences were merged to remove PCR and sequencing errors. CDR3 sequences were aligned to IMGT reference sequences to assign V, D and J gene segments. For a sequence to be retained, at least a six-nucleotide match to both a V gene segment and a J gene segment was required. A rearrangement was called productive if the CDR3 had no stop codons and remained in frame with V and J, and every other rearrangement was called non-productive. Following IMGT convention, CDR3 was defined as the stretch from the second conserved V-encoded cysteine to the conserved J-encoded phenylalanine. The earlier analysis of approximately 590 of the donors excluded any sequence lacking an unambiguous match to a single V gene segment. An earlier analysis of fewer than 650 of the donors classified V segments as functional when productive rearrangements were above 56.7% and as segregating when the standard deviation between donors was above 5%. A statistical classification framework was built for diagnosing cytomegalovirus status from the catalog of TCR beta chain sequences. In a later analysis, V and J genes were assigned by comparing TCR nucleotide sequences against IMGT/GENE-DB human TR gene sequences. A later analysis assigned CDR3 sequences and most-parsimonious VDJ recombination scenarios with the TCRdist pipeline. In a later analysis, every TCR beta chain was defined by the combination of its CDR3 amino acid sequence and its V-gene family, and reads without a unique V-gene family were dropped. A later analysis removed 592 highly shared, low-generation-probability nucleotide sequences to deal with suspected cross-contamination and a sequencing artifact. A later analysis calculated a clonal expansion index for each public chain from normalized within-repertoire ranks of inferred template counts. In a later analysis, generation probabilities were computed with a VDJ recombination model fitted to out-of-frame rearrangements, and the resulting probabilities were checked against IGoR. In a later analysis, hypergeometric tests were used to score TCR-TCR, TCR-HLA and TCR-CMV co-occurrence, with a repertoire-size bias correction applied to TCR pairs. In a later analysis, false discovery rates were estimated by permuting HLA or CMV assignments 20 times. In a later analysis, co-occurring TCRs were grouped with DBSCAN, and TCRdist sequence similarity was added when clustering was performed within HLA-allele-positive subsets. For co-occurrence clustering, repertoires with fewer than 30,000 or more than 120,000 public chains were excluded, along with five repertoires with anomalous nucleotide sharing. The clones in this table, taken by TCRdb from immuneACCESS, are in-frame only. Not every clone is retained; where verified, under half of the shortfall comes from an unresolved V gene, and the cause of the rest is unknown. The DNA gave D and trimming, while V, J and clone size come from that table. Present in this sample are tens of thousands of clones, around 78% of which were seen just once. Jointly, the top ten make up 0.57% of the sample.

The cohort consisted of 670 or so healthy bone marrow donors. Cohort members were all nominally healthy when sampled, although unrecorded immune exposures were likely present. The donor was CMV seronegative and belonged to the group of 350 to 400 seronegative cohort members. A peripheral blood sample was collected from each donor, and TCR beta sequencing was performed on peripheral blood mononuclear cells. Genomic DNA was extracted from the blood cell samples with the Qiagen DNeasy Blood Extraction Kit. As regards this clone: There is no known antigen for this receptor. There are no base qualities to consult, and no much larger clone falls within one base.

Sequenced: PBMCs. The origin of this receptor is a man aged 30 to 45 in good health and CMV-seronegative.

CDR3 loop: CASAVQAMNTEAFF. In nucleotide form, the sequence is TGTGCCAGCGCGGTACAAGCCATGAACACTGAAGCTTTCTTT. Recombination linked TRBV6-1 to TRBJ1-1, with the D segment identity uncertain. The germline V gene specifies MNHNS as CDR1 and SASEGT as CDR2. Reading from cysteine to phenylalanine, the CDR3 counts 14 amino acids. Of the read, only the CDR3 DNA is kept; its 42 bases are in frame from base 1. Deletion took 8 bases off V and 0 bases off J, with a span of 13 bases between the germline ends.